This entry concerns a single TCR beta chain. The CDR3 extends over 13 amino acids. With 8 bases removed from V and 6 bases from J, the gap between germline ends came to 14 bases. The germline gives CDR1 LNHDA, CDR2 SQIVND (reference sequence). This sample is drawn from a study of lymphopenia after photon versus proton radiotherapy. Sequencing was performed with immunoSEQ multiplex PCR; in TCRdb, only in-frame clones are kept and a portion is missing. This table holds about 22,000 clones, around 90% found once. The receptor was isolated from a woman in her 70s with pancreatic cancer. Some clones in this sample may be carry-over from other donors' samples. The sequencing used peripheral blood, collected from a patient treated with proton-based radiotherapy. The chain uses TRBV19 and TRBJ2-4; D is tentatively TRBD1 or TRBD2 (5 bases each). The CDR3 DNA reads as TGTGCCAGTGGCCCCCGGGACGGAAACATTCAGTACTTC. Amino acid sequence: CASGPRDGNIQYF.